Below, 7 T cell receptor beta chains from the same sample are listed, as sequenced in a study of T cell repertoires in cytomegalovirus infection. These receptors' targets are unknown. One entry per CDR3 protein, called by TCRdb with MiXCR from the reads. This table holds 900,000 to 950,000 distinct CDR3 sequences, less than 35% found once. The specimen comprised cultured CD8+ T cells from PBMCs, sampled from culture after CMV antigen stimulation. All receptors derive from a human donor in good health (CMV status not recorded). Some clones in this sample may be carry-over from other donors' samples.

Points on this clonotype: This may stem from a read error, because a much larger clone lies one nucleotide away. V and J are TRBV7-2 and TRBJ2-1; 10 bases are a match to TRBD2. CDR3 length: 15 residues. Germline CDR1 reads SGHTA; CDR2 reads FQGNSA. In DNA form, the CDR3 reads TGTGCCAGAAGCTCAGCGGGGGGGTTCTACAATGAGCAGTTCTTC. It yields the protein CARSSAGGFYNEQFF.

The DNA of the CDR3 is TGCGCCAGCAGCCAGGCGCCGGGACAGGGCAGTTCACCCCTCCACTTT. Protein sequence: CASSQAPGQGSSPLHF. This rearrangement joins TRBV4-3 to TRBJ1-6; the match to TRBD1 covers 9 bases. This CDR3 comprises 16 residues. The junction had 9 bases not matched to a gene; V was cut back by 3 bases and J by 9 bases. The V gene's germline CDR1 is LGHNA and CDR2 YSLEER.

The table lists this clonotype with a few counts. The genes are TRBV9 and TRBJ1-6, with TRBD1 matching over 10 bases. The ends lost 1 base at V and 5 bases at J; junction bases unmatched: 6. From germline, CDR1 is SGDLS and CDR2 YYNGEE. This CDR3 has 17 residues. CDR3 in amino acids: CASSVYRDRGHNSPLHF. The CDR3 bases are TGTGCCAGCAGCGTATACCGGGACAGGGGCCATAATTCACCCCTCCACTTT.

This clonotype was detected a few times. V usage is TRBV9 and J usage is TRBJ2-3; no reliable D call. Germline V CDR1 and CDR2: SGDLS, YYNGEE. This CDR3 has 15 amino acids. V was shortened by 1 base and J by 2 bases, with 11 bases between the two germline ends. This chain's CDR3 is CASSVTPLLTDTQYF. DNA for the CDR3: TGTGCCAGCAGCGTAACACCACTACTCACAGATACGCAGTATTTT.

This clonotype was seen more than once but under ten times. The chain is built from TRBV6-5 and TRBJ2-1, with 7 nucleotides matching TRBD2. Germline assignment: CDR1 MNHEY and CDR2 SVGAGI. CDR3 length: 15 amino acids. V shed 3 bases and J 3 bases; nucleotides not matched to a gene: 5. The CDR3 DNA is TGTGCCAGCAGTTATGGCGGGGGAGTCTACAATGAGCAGTTCTTC. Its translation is CASSYGGGVYNEQFF.

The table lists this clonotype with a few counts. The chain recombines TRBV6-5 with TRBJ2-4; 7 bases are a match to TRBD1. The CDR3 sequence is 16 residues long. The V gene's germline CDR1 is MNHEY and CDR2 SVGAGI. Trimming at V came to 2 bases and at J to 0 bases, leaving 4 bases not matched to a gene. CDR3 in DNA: TGTGCCAGCAGTTACGTGCAGGGGGTAGCCAAAAACATTCAGTACTTC. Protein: CASSYVQGVAKNIQYF.

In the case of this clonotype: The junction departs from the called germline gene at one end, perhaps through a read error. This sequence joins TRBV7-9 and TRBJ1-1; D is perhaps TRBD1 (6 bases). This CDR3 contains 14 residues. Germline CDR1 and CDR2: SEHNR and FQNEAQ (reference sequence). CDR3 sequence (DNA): TGTACCAGCAGCTTAGGGGGGGCGCAGAGTGAAGCTTTCTTT. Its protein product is CTSSLGGAQSEAFF.